This entry is about one T cell receptor (beta chain). This sample was taken from a study of OX40 agonist ivuxolimab in advanced cancers. Method: immunoSEQ multiplex PCR; TCRdb's copy keeps in-frame clones and lacks some. The sample yields around 58,000 clones, roughly 86% seen once. Germline V gene lookup returns CDR1 LGHNA and CDR2 YNFKEQ. The CDR3 is 14 amino acids. J gave up 4 bases and V 2 bases, and 4 bases lay outside the gene matches. The sample consisted of CD4+ or CD8+ T cells sorted from blood, taken in a trial of the OX40 agonist ivuxolimab. This receptor was identified in an adult with an advanced solid tumor such as melanoma, head and neck, liver or kidney cancer. The chain uses TRBV4-2 and TRBJ2-7, with 8 bases matching TRBD1. CDR3 in amino acids: CASSQRTGWYEQYF. For the CDR3, the DNA is TGTGCCAGCAGCCAAAGGACAGGGTGGTACGAGCAGTACTTC.